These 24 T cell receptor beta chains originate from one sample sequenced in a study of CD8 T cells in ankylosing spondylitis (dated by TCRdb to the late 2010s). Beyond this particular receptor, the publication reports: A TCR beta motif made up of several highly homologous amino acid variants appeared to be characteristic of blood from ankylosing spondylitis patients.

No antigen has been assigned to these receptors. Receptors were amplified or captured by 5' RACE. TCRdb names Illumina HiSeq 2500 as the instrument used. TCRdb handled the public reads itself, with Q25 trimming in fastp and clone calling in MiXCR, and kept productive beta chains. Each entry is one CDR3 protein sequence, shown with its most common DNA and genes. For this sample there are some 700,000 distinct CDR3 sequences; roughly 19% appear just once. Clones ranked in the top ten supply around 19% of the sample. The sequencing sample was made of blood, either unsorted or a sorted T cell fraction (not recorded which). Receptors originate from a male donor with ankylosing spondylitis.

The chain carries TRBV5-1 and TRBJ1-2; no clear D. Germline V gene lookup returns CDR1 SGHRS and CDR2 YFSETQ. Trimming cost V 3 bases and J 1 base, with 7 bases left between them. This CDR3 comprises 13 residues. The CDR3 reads CASSSRSNYGYTF. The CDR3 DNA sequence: TGCGCCAGCAGCTCCCGGAGTAACTATGGCTACACCTTC.

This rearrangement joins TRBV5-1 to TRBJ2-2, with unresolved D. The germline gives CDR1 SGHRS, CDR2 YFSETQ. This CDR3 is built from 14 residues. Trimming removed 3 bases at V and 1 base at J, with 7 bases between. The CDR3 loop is CASSSDGNTGELFF. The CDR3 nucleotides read TGCGCCAGCAGCTCGGACGGGAACACCGGGGAGCTGTTTTTT.

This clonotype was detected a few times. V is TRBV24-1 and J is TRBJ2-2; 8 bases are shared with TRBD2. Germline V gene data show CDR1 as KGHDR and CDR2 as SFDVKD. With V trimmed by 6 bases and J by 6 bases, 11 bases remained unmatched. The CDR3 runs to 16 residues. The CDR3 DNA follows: TGTGCCACCAGTCAGAACAGCGGGAGAAATCCCGGGGAGCTGTTTTTT. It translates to CATSQNSGRNPGELFF.

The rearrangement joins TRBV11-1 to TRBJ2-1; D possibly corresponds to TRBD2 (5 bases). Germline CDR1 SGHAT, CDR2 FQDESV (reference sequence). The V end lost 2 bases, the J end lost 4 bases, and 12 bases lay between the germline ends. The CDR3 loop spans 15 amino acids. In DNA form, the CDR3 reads TGTGCCAGCAGCTTACGGGGATCACCGTACAATGAGCAGTTCTTC. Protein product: CASSLRGSPYNEQFF. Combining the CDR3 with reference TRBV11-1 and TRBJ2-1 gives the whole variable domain EAEVAQSPRYKITEKSQAVAFWCDPISGHATLYWYRQILGQGPELLVQFQDESVVDDSQLPKDRFSAERLKGVDSTLKIQPAELGDSAMYLCASSLRGSPYNEQFFGPGTRLTVL.

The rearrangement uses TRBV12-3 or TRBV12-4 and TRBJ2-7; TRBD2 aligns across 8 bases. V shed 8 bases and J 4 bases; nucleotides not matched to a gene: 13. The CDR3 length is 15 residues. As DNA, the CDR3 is TGTGCCAGCTCGCGTACCGGGACTAGAAGATACGAGCAGTACTTC. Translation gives CASSRTGTRRYEQYF.

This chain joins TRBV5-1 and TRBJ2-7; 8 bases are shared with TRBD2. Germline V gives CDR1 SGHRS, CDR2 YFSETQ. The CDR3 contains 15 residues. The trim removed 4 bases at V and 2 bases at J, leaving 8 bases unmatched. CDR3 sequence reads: CASSRASGSTYEQYF. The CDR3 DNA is TGCGCCAGCAGCAGGGCTAGCGGGTCTACCTACGAGCAGTACTTC.

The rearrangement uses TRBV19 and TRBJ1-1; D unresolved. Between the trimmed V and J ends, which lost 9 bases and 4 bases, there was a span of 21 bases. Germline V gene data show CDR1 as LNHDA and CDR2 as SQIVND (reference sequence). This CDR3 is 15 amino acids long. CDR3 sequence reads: CASSLHIERGTEAFF. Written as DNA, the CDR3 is TGTGCCAGCTCCCTTCATATTGAACGGGGCACTGAAGCTTTCTTT.

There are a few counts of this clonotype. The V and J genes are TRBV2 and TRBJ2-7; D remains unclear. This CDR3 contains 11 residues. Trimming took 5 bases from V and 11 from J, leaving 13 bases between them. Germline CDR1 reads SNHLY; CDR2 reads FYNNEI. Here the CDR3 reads CASSTEGWEYF. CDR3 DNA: TGTGCCAGCAGTACCGAAGGGTGGGAGTACTTC.

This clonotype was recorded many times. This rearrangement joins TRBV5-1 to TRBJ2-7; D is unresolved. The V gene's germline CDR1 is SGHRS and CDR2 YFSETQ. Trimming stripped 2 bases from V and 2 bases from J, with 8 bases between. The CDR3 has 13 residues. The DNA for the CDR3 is TGCGCCAGCAGCTTAGCAGGACCCTACGAGCAGTACTTC. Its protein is CASSLAGPYEQYF.

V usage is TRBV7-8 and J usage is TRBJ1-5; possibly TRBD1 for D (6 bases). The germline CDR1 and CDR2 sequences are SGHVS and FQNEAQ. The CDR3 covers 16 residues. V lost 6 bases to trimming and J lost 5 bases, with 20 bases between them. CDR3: CASSQGRGLGHQPQHF. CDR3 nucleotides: TGTGCCAGCAGTCAGGGGAGGGGTTTGGGCCATCAGCCCCAGCATTTT.

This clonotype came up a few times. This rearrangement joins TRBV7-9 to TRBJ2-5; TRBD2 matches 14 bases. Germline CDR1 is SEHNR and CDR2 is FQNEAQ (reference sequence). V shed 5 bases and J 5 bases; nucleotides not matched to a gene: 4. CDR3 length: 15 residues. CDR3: CASSIGTSGGETQYF. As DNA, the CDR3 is TGTGCCAGCAGCATCGGGACTAGCGGGGGCGAGACCCAGTACTTC.

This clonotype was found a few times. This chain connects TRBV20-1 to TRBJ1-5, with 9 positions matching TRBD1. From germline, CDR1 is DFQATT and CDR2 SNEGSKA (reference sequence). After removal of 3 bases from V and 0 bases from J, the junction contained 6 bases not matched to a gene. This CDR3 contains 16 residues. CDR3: CSARSGTGRSNQPQHF. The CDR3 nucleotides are TGCAGTGCTAGGTCTGGGACAGGGCGTAGCAATCAGCCCCAGCATTTT.

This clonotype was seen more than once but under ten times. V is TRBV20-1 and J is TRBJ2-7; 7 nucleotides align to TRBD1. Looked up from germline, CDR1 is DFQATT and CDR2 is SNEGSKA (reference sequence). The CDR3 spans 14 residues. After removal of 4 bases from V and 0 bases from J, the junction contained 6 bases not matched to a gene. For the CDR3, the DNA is TGCAGTGCTAAAACGGGACAGAGCTCCTACGAGCAGTACTTC. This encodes CSAKTGQSSYEQYF.

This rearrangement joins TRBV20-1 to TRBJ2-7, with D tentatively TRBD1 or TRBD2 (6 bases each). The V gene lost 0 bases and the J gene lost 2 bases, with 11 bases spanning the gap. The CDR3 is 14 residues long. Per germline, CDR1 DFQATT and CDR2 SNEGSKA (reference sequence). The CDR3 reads CSARDQGGTYEQYF. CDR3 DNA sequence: TGCAGTGCTAGAGATCAAGGGGGGACCTACGAGCAGTACTTC.

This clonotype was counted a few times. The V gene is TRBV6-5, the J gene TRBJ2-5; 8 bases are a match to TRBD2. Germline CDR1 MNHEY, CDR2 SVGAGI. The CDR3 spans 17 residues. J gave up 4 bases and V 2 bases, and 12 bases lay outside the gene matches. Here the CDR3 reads CASSYPLSAGGRETQYF. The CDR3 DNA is TGTGCCAGCAGTTACCCTCTCTCGGCGGGAGGAAGAGAGACCCAGTACTTC.

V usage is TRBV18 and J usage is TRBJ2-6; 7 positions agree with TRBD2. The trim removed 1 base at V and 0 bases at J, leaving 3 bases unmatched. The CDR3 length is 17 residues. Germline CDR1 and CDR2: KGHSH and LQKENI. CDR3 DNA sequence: TGTGCCAGCTCACCACAGGGAGGGAACTCTGGGGCCAACGTCCTGACTTTC. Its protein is CASSPQGGNSGANVLTF.

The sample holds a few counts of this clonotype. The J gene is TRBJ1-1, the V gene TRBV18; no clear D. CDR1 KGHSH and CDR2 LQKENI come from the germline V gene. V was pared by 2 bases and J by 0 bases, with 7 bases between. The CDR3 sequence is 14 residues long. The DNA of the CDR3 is TGTGCCAGCTCACCAGAGAGGATGAACACTGAAGCTTTCTTT. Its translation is CASSPERMNTEAFF.

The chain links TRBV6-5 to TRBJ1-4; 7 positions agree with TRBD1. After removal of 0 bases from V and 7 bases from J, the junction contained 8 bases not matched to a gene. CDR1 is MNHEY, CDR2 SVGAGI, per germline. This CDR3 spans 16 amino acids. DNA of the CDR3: TGTGCCAGCAGTTACTCTAGTGACAGGGTTTTTGAAAAACTGTTTTTT. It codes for CASSYSSDRVFEKLFF.

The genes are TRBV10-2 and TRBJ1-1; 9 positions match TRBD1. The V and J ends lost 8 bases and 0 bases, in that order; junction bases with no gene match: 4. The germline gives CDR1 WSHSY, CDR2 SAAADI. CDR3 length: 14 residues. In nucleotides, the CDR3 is TGCGCCAGCCGGGACAGGGAAATGAACACTGAAGCTTTCTTT. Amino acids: CASRDREMNTEAFF.

In DNA, the CDR3 is TGTGCCTGGAGTGAGGTTGGGGCGAACACTGAAGCTTTCTTT. Amino acid sequence: CAWSEVGANTEAFF. The chain links TRBV30 to TRBJ1-1; D may be TRBD1 (5 bases). Germline values: CDR1 GTSNPN, CDR2 SVGIG (reference sequence). The CDR3 length is 14 residues. V was clipped by 1 base and J by 1 base, with 10 bases between them.

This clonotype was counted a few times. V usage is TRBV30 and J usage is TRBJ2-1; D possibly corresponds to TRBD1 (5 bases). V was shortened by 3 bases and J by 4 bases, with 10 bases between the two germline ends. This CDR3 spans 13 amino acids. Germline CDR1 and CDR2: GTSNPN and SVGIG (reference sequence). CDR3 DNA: TGTGCCTGGAGGGAGACAGATTACAATGAGCAGTTCTTC. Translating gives CAWRETDYNEQFF. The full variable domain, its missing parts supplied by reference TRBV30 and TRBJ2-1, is SQTIHQWPATLVQPVGSPLSLECTVEGTSNPNLYWYRQAAGRGLQLLFYSVGIGQISSEVPQNLSASRPQDRQFILSSKKLLLSDSGFYLCAWRETDYNEQFFGPGTRLTVL.

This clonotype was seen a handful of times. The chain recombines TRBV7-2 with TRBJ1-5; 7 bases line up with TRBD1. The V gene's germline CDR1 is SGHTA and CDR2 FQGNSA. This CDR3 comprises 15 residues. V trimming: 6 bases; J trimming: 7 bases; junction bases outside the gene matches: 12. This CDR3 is CASRQTGLPSQPQHF. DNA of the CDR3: TGTGCCAGCAGACAGACAGGGCTCCCTAGCCAGCCCCAGCATTTT.

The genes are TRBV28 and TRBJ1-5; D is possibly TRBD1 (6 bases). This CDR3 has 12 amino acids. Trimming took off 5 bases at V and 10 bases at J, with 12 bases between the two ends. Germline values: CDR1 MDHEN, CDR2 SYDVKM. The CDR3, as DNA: TGTGCCAGCAGTCCAGGGGAGGTACCCCAGCATTTT. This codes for CASSPGEVPQHF.

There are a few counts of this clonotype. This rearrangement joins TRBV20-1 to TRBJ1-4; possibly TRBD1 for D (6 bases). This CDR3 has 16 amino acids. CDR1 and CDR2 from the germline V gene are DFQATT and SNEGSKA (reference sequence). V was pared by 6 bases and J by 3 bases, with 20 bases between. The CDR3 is CSAELIGGAANEKLFF. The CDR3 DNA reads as TGCAGTGCCGAACTCATAGGGGGGGCGGCTAATGAAAAACTGTTTTTT.